This T cell receptor (beta chain) was sequenced for a study of beta chain features in type 1 diabetes. The entirety of the isolated RNA underwent reverse transcription, so expressed TCRB transcripts were sequenced. Sequenced by immunoSEQ multiplex PCR; TCRdb stores in-frame clones only, minus some. The sample consists of approximately 160,000 clones, less than 9.5% of them appearing once. From germline, CDR1 is SGHTA and CDR2 FQGNSA. The V segment lost 5 bases and the J segment 4 bases; nucleotides outside the gene matches: 4. CDR3 length: 14 residues. This clone was seen a few times. This TCR came from a man younger than 30 in good health. The V and J genes are TRBV7-2 and TRBJ2-3; 9 bases agree with TRBD1. Sequencing used central memory CD4+ T cells from blood. The CDR3: CASSRGQGPDTQYF. The CDR3 DNA reads as TGTGCCAGCAGCCGGGGACAGGGACCAGATACGCAGTATTTT.